This T cell receptor beta chain was observed in a study of beta chain features in type 1 diabetes. Notes on the study in general: Comparison showed that naive, central memory and Treg TCRB repertoires appeared more similar among patients than among healthy donors. Moderately but significantly shorter TCRB CDR3s were found in Type 1 diabetes patients in all four CD4+ subsets.

The CDR3 is 12 amino acids. Germline-derived CDR1 and CDR2 are GTSNPN and SVGIG (reference sequence). The junction had 4 bases not matched to a gene; V was cut back by 5 bases and J by 4 bases. Of the isolated RNA, all was reverse transcribed, and so the sequenced material was expressed TCRB transcripts. Assay used: immunoSEQ multiplex PCR; TCRdb lists only in-frame clones, some missing. Altogether about 260,000 clones are present, approximately 25% being singletons, with the ten largest covering over 0.01%. With regard to this clone: Antigen: not known.

Sampling consisted of one heparinised blood draw per donor, averaging around 110 mL. Purities over 98% were achieved in all sorted populations. The sequence derives from a woman aged 25-40 years with type 1 diabetes. This chain joins TRBV30 and TRBJ1-2; 7 bases map to TRBD1. Specimen: naive CD4+ T cells from blood. This CDR3 is CAWGDSLYGYTF. Here the CDR3 DNA reads TGTGCCTGGGGGGACAGCCTCTATGGCTACACCTTC.